The clone carrying this T cell receptor beta chain was counted between two and nine times. The CDR3 loop spans 14 amino acids. Trimming took 6 bases from V and 8 from J; bases not matched to a gene: 6. Germline values: CDR1 MRHNA, CDR2 SNTAGT. Naive CD4+ T cells were purified with Tregs depleted by CD25. TCRdb fed the 5' RACE reads into MiXCR, producing one record per CDR3 protein. The data contain tens of thousands of distinct CDR3 sequences, 28% of them singletons. The J gene is TRBJ2-1, the V gene TRBV6-4; 11 nucleotides line up with TRBD2. Source material: naive CD4+ T cells sorted from blood. This sample's subset: naive CD4+ T cells, CD4+CD45RA+CD25-. This TCR derives from a female donor with breast cancer. As DNA, the CDR3 is TGTGCCAGCAGCCTAGCGGGGGGCGCGGATGAGCAGTTCTTC. Protein product: CASSLAGGADEQFF.